Described below is a single TCR beta chain sequence and its context. Its antigen remains unidentified. Patients aged 18 to 65 had newly diagnosed hyperthyroidism that had lasted under 2 months. This entry is derived from a study of T cells in Graves' hyperthyroidism and ophthalmopathy. As for the study in general: Staff took peripheral blood when the initial diagnosis was made, before any treatment began.

Notes on the study in general: Most expanded thyroid clonotypes above 0.001 also appeared in blood.

Amplification targeted TCR beta CDR3 regions from RNA transcripts. HTBI primers were employed in a first-round RT-PCR of the TCR CDR3. MiXCR, applied by TCRdb to the multiplex PCR reads, yields one record per CDR3 protein. The table includes about 300,000 distinct CDR3 sequences, roughly 15% detected once. The V gene lost 1 base and the J gene lost 0 bases, with 16 bases spanning the gap. This CDR3 is 18 amino acids long. CDR1 LGHNA and CDR2 YNFKEQ come from the germline V gene. This chain links TRBV4-2 with TRBJ1-5; D is undetermined. Sequencing used blood. The clonotype originates from a woman aged 30 to 39 with Graves' hyperthyroidism that later progressed to Graves' ophthalmopathy. This chain's CDR3 is CASSQGTGDHLSNQPQHF. CDR3 coding DNA: TGTGCCAGCAGCCAAGGCACGGGAGACCACCTTAGCAATCAGCCCCAGCATTTT.